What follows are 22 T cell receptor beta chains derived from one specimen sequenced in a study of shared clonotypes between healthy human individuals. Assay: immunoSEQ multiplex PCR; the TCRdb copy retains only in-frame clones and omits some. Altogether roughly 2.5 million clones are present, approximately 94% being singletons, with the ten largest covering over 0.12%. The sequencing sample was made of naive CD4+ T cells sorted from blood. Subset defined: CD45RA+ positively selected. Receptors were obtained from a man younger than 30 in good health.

The CDR3 loop is CASSLADDSGAFF. The CDR3 nucleotides read TGTGCCAGCAGCTTGGCGGACGACTCCGGAGCTTTCTTT. The chain carries TRBV5-6 and TRBJ1-1; the D is unclear. CDR3 length: 13 residues. The V end lost 0 bases, the J end lost 10 bases, and 13 bases lay between the germline ends. Germline CDR1 is SGHDT and CDR2 is YYEEEE.

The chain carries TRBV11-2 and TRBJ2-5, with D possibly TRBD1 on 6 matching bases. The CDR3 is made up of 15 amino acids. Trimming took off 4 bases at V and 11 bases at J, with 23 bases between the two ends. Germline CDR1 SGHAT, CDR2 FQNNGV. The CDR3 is CASSSQGGPLGEQYF. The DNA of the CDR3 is TGTGCCAGCAGCTCACAGGGTGGCCCGCTCGGGGAGCAGTACTTC.

The DNA for the CDR3 is TGTGCCAGCAGCACCACGACAGGGAGGTATGGCTACACCTTC. This codes for CASSTTTGRYGYTF. The rearrangement joins TRBV7-2 to TRBJ1-2; TRBD1 agrees at 7 bases. The V and J ends lost 5 bases and 5 bases, in that order; junction bases with no gene match: 8. Germline lookup yields CDR1 SGHTA and CDR2 FQGNSA. The CDR3 consists of 14 residues.

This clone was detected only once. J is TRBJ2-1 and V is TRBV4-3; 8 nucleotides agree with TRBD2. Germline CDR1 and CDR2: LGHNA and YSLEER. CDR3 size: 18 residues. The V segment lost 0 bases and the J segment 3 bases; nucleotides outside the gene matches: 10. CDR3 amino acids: CASSQDRTSGNNYNEQFF. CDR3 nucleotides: TGCGCCAGCAGCCAAGATAGAACTAGCGGAAACAACTACAATGAGCAGTTCTTC.

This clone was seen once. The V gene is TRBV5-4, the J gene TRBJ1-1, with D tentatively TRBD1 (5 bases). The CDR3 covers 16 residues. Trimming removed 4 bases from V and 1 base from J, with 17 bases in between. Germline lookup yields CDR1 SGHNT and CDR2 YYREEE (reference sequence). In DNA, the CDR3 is TGTGCCAGCAGCCCCTTCATCCGGCAGGGGAACACTGAAGCTTTCTTT. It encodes CASSPFIRQGNTEAFF.

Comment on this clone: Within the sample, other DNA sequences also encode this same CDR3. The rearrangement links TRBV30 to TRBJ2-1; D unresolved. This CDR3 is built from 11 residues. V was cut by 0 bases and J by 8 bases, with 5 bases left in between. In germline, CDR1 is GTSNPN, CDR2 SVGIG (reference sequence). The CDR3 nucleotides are TGTGCCTGGAGTGTGGAAGATGAGCAGTTCTTC. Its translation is CAWSVEDEQFF.

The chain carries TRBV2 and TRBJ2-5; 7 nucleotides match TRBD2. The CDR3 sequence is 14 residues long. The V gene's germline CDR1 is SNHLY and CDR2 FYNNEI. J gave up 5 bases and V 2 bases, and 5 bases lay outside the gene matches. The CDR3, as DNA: TGTGCCAGCAGTGAAAGGCTAGCGGCGGAGACCCAGTACTTC. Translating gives CASSERLAAETQYF.

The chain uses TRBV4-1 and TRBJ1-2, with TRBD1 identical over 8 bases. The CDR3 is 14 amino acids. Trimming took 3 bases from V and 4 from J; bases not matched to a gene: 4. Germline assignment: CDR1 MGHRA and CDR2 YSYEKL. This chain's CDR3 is CASSQAGGGYGYTF. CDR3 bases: TGCGCCAGCAGCCAGGCAGGGGGCGGCTATGGCTACACCTTC.

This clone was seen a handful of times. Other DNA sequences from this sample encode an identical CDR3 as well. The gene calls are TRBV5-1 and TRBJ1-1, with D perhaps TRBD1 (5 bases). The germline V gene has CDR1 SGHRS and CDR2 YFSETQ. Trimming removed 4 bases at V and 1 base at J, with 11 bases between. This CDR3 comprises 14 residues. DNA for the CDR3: TGCGCCAGCAGCCCGGGGACGGGGAACACTGAAGCTTTCTTT. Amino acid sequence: CASSPGTGNTEAFF.

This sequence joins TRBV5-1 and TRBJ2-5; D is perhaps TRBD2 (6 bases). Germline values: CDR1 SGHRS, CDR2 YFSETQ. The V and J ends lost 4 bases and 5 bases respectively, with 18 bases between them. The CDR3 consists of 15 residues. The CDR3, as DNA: TGCGCCAGCAGCCCCCGCGAGACTAGAGTTGAGACCCAGTACTTC. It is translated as CASSPRETRVETQYF.

The CDR3 here is CASSYSTLRQTYEQYF. The CDR3 nucleotides are TGTGCCAGCAGTTACTCGACTTTGCGACAGACCTACGAGCAGTACTTC. The chain uses TRBV6-5 and TRBJ2-7, with a weak D call TRBD1 (5 bases). The CDR3 length is 16 residues. Germline CDR1 reads MNHEY; CDR2 reads SVGAGI. V was trimmed by 0 bases and J by 2 bases, leaving 14 bases between them.

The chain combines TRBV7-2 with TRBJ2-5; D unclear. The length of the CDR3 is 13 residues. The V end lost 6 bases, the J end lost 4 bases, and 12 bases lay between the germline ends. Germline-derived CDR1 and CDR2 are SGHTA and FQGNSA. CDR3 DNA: TGTGCCAGCAGTCAGTACCAGCGAGAGACCCAGTACTTC. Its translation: CASSQYQRETQYF.

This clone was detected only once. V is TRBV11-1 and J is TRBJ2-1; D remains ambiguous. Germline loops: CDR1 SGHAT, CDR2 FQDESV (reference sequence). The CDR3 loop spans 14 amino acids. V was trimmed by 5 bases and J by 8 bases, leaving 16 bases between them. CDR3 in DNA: TGTGCCAGCAGCCCCCTTGTGGGAATCGATGAGCAGTTCTTC. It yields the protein CASSPLVGIDEQFF.

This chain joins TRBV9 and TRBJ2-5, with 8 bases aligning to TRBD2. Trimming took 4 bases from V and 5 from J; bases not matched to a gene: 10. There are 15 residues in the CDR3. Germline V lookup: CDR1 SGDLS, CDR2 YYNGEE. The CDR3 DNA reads TGTGCCAGCAGCAGCCGGACTAGCCCGGAGGAGACCCAGTACTTC. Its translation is CASSSRTSPEETQYF.

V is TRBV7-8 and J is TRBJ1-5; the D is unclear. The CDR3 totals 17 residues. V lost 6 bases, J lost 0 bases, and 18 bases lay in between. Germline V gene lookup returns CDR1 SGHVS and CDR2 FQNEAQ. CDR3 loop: CASSARPTVDSNQPQHF. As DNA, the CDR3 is TGTGCCAGCAGTGCAAGGCCCACGGTGGATAGCAATCAGCCCCAGCATTTT.

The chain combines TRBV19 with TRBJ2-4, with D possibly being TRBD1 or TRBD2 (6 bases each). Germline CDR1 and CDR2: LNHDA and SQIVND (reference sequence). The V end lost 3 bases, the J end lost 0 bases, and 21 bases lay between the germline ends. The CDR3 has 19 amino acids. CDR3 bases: TGTGCCAGTAGTATGTCGAACGGGGGCTCGGATCTAGCCAAAAACATTCAGTACTTC. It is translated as CASSMSNGGSDLAKNIQYF.

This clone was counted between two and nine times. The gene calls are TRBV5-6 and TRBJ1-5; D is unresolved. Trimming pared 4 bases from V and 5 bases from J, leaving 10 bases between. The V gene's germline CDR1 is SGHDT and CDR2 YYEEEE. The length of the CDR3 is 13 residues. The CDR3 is CASSAGRDQPQHF. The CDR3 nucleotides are TGTGCCAGCAGCGCCGGAAGGGATCAGCCCCAGCATTTT.

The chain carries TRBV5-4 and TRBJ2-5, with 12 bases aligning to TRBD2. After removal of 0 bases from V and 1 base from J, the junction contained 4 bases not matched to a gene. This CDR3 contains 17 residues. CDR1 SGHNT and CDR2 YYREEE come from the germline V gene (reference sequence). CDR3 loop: CASSLGGTSGLQETQYF. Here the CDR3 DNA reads TGTGCCAGCAGCTTGGGGGGGACTAGCGGGCTCCAAGAGACCCAGTACTTC.

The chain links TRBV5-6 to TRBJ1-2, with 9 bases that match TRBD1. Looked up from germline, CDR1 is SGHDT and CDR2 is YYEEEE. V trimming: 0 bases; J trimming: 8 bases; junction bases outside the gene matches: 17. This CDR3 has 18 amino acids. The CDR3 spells CASSLDVPGQGRAKGYTF. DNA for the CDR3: TGTGCCAGCAGCTTGGATGTGCCGGGACAGGGAAGGGCGAAAGGCTACACCTTC.

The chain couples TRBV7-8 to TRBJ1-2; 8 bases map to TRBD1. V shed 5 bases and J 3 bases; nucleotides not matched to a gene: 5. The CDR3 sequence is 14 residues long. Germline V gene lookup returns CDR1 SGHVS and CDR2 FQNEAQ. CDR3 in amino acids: CASSGGDRYYGYTF. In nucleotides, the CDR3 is TGTGCCAGCAGCGGCGGGGACAGGTACTATGGCTACACCTTC.

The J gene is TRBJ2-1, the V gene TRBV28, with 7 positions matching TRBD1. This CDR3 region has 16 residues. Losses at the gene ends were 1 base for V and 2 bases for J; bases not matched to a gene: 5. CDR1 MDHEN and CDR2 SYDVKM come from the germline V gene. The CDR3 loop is CASSLYQGVTYNEQFF. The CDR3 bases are TGTGCCAGCAGTTTATACCAGGGGGTCACCTACAATGAGCAGTTCTTC.

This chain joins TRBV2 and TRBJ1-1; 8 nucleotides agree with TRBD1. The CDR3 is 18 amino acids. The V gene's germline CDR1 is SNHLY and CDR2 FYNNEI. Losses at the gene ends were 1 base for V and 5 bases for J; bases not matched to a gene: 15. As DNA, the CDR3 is TGTGCCAGCAGTGAAGTGCGGACAGGGTATTTTGAAGGGACTGAAGCTTTCTTT. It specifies CASSEVRTGYFEGTEAFF.